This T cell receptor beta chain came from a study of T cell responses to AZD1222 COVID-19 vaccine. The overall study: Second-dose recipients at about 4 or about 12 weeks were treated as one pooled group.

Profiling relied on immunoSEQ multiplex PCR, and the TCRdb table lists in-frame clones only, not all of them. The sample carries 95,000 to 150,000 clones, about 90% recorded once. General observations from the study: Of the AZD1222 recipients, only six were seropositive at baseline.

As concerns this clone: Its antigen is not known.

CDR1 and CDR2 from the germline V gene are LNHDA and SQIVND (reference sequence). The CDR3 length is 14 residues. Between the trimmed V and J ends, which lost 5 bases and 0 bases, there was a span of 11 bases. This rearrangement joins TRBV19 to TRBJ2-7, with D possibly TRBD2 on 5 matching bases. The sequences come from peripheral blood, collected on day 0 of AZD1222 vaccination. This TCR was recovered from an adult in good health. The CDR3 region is CASSQYRDSYEQYF. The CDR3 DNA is TGTGCCAGTAGTCAATACCGGGACTCCTACGAGCAGTACTTC.